A selection of T cell receptor beta chains follows, all from one sample in a study of Ad26.COV2.S vaccination and SARS-CoV-2 variants. This table comes from immunoSEQ multiplex PCR, and its TCRdb copy is limited to in-frame clones, with some not included. The profile covers 400,000 to 500,000 clones, with roughly 90% appearing a single time and about 4% taken by the ten largest. The sequencing used peripheral blood, collected in a trial of Ad26.COV2.S vaccine versus placebo. These receptors came from a person aged 18 to 59 who received the Ad26.COV2.S COVID-19 vaccine or a placebo. Both conserved end residues are part of each CDR3. The order of the fields is clone size, V gene, J gene, D gene, CDR3 protein, CDR3 DNA. The D gene is left open where the match is weak. Clone size appears in some rows only: once, few, many, or a class for an expanded clone.

abundance: .; v_gene: TRBV3-1/TRBV3-2; j_gene: TRBJ1-6; d_gene: .; CDR3aa: CASSQANSPLHF; CDR3nt: TGTGCCAGCAGCCAAGCCAATTCACCCCTCCACTTT
abundance: few; v_gene: TRBV7-2; j_gene: TRBJ1-2; d_gene: .; CDR3aa: CASSLGVIYGYTF; CDR3nt: TGTGCCAGCAGCTTAGGGGTTATCTATGGCTACACCTTC
abundance: .; v_gene: TRBV30; j_gene: TRBJ2-1; d_gene: TRBD2; CDR3aa: CAWSIAGGLNEQFF; CDR3nt: TGTGCCTGGAGTATAGCGGGGGGGCTGAATGAGCAGTTCTTC
abundance: once; v_gene: TRBV6-7; j_gene: TRBJ1-1; d_gene: .; CDR3aa: CASSYHVRGNTEAFF; CDR3nt: TGTGCCAGCAGTTACCATGTCAGGGGAAACACTGAAGCTTTCTTT
abundance: .; v_gene: TRBV3-1/TRBV3-2; j_gene: TRBJ1-3; d_gene: .; CDR3aa: CATVGGANSGNTIYF; CDR3nt: TGTGCCACGGTGGGAGGAGCCAATTCTGGAAACACCATATATTTT
abundance: .; v_gene: TRBV6-2/TRBV6-3; j_gene: TRBJ1-1; d_gene: .; CDR3aa: CASSYAAMNTEAFF; CDR3nt: TGTGCCAGCAGTTACGCCGCCATGAACACTGAAGCTTTCTTT
abundance: once; v_gene: TRBV18; j_gene: TRBJ2-5; d_gene: .; CDR3aa: CASSQYQETQYF; CDR3nt: TGTGCCAGCTCACAATACCAAGAGACCCAGTACTTC
abundance: .; v_gene: TRBV19; j_gene: TRBJ1-1; d_gene: TRBD1; CDR3aa: CASRQGVLNTEAFF; CDR3nt: TGTGCCAGTAGGCAGGGGGTACTGAACACTGAAGCTTTCTTT
abundance: once; v_gene: TRBV29-1; j_gene: TRBJ2-5; d_gene: .; CDR3aa: CSVDFQPRGTETQYF; CDR3nt: TGCAGCGTTGATTTCCAACCCCGGGGTACCGAGACCCAGTACTTC
abundance: .; v_gene: TRBV3-1/TRBV3-2; j_gene: TRBJ2-2; d_gene: TRBD2; CDR3aa: CASSRPGLEGTGELFF; CDR3nt: TGTGCCAGCAGCCGACCGGGACTAGAGGGTACCGGGGAGCTGTTTTTT